This T cell receptor beta chain was documented in a study of T cells in Graves' hyperthyroidism and ophthalmopathy. Amplified TCR beta CDR3 regions came from RNA transcripts. TCR CDR3 underwent first-round RT-PCR with the HTBI primer set. TCRdb re-derived calls from the multiplex PCR reads in MiXCR, one entry per CDR3 protein. The data contain about 580,000 distinct CDR3 sequences, about 15% of them singletons. In this sample, this clonotype turned up many times. Germline V gene sequence: CDR1 ENHRY, CDR2 SYGVKD. This CDR3 comprises 14 residues. V shed 3 bases, J shed 7 bases, and the junction held 6 bases outside the gene matches.

Specimen: blood. This clonotype originated in a woman aged 30 to 39 with Graves' hyperthyroidism that later progressed to Graves' ophthalmopathy. V usage is TRBV10-3 and J usage is TRBJ2-3, with 8 bases identical to TRBD2. CDR3 region: CAISDPGGPYTQYF. In DNA form, the CDR3 reads TGTGCCATCAGTGACCCGGGAGGGCCGTATACGCAGTATTTT.